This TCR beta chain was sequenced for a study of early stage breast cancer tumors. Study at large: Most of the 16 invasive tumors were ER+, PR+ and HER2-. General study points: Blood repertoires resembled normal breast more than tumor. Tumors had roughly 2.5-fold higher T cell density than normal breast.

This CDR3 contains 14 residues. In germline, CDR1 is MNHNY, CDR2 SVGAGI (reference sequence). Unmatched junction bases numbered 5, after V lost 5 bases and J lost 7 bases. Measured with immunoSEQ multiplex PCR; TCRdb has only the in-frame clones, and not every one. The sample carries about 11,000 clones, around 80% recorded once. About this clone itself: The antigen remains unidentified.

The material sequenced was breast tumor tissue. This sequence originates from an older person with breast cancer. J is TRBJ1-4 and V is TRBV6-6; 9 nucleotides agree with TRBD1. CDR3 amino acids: CASSADRGSEKLFF. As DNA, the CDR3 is TGTGCCAGCAGTGCCGACAGGGGGTCTGAAAAACTGTTTTTT.